These T cell receptor beta chains were read from a single sample in a study of blood T cell repertoires in COVID-19. Repertoires were generated with immunoSEQ multiplex PCR, while TCRdb's copy carries only in-frame clones and drops some. The data hold 15,000 to 20,000 clones, with about 90% observed a single time. The sequencing input was peripheral blood. These receptors came from a man in his fifties or sixties with active COVID-19. The CDR3 runs from the conserved cysteine through the conserved F or W. The D gene is left open where the match is weak. Clone size is stated in some rows and not others, as once, few, many or a class when expanded.

CDR3 DNA: TGTGCCAGCAGGCAGACAGGGATGAGTGAGCAGTTCTTC
CDR3 protein: CASRQTGMSEQFF
V gene: TRBV7-2
J gene: TRBJ2-1
clone size: NA
CDR3 length: 13
D gene: TRBD1

CDR3 DNA: TGTGCCAGCAGTTACGGCAGGGATTCCTACGAGCAGTACTTC
CDR3 protein: CASSYGRDSYEQYF
V gene: TRBV6-5
J gene: TRBJ2-7
clone size: NA
CDR3 length: 14
D gene: NA

CDR3 DNA: TGTGCCAGCAGTTTATTATTCACTGAAGCTTTCTTT
CDR3 protein: CASSLLFTEAFF
V gene: TRBV28
J gene: TRBJ1-1
clone size: NA
CDR3 length: 12
D gene: NA

CDR3 DNA: TGCGCCAGCAGCTTTGACAGGGGACGGACCGGGGAGCTGTTTTTT
CDR3 protein: CASSFDRGRTGELFF
V gene: TRBV5-1
J gene: TRBJ2-2
clone size: NA
CDR3 length: 15
D gene: TRBD1

CDR3 DNA: TGTGCCAGCAGACAGGGGATTAGTGCGGAGACCCAGTACTTC
CDR3 protein: CASRQGISAETQYF
V gene: TRBV27
J gene: TRBJ2-5
clone size: NA
CDR3 length: 14
D gene: TRBD1

CDR3 DNA: TGTGCCAGCAGGTTAACTAGCGGGAGTGGAACCCCGTACTTC
CDR3 protein: CASRLTSGSGTPYF
V gene: TRBV2
J gene: TRBJ2-7
clone size: NA
CDR3 length: 14
D gene: TRBD2

CDR3 DNA: TGTGCCAGCGTCCGGGACAGGGACACTGAAGCTTTCTTT
CDR3 protein: CASVRDRDTEAFF
V gene: TRBV2
J gene: TRBJ1-1
clone size: NA
CDR3 length: 13
D gene: TRBD1

CDR3 DNA: TGTGCCAGCAGTTATCGTTCTGGGAGTCAGCCCCAGCATTTT
CDR3 protein: CASSYRSGSQPQHF
V gene: TRBV2
J gene: TRBJ1-5
clone size: NA
CDR3 length: 14
D gene: NA

CDR3 DNA: TGCGCCAGCAGCCAAGCTAGGAACAGGGGTGGCGGGGAGCTGTTTTTT
CDR3 protein: CASSQARNRGGGELFF
V gene: TRBV4-3
J gene: TRBJ2-2
clone size: NA
CDR3 length: 16
D gene: TRBD1

CDR3 DNA: TGTGCCAGCAGCGGGCTCCGGGACAGCTCTGGAAACACCATATATTTT
CDR3 protein: CASSGLRDSSGNTIYF
V gene: TRBV5-6
J gene: TRBJ1-3
clone size: NA
CDR3 length: 16
D gene: TRBD1

CDR3 DNA: TGTGCCAGTAGTTTTTCGTTAGCGGGAAAAGAGACCCAGTACTTC
CDR3 protein: CASSFSLAGKETQYF
V gene: TRBV19
J gene: TRBJ2-5
clone size: NA
CDR3 length: 15
D gene: TRBD2

CDR3 DNA: TGTGCCAGCAGCTTGTGGGGGAGGGGACCGCGCTACGAGCAGTACTTC
CDR3 protein: CASSLWGRGPRYEQYF
V gene: TRBV7-8
J gene: TRBJ2-7
clone size: NA
CDR3 length: 16
D gene: TRBD2

CDR3 DNA: TGTGCCAGCAGCTCGCCTAGTCCGATAGATACGCAGTATTTT
CDR3 protein: CASSSPSPIDTQYF
V gene: TRBV7-2
J gene: TRBJ2-3
clone size: NA
CDR3 length: 14
D gene: NA

CDR3 DNA: TGTGCCAGCAGCTTAGCCGGGACAGGGAAGTTCAAGGTGCAGTTCTTC
CDR3 protein: CASSLAGTGKFKVQFF
V gene: TRBV7-9
J gene: TRBJ2-1
clone size: NA
CDR3 length: 16
D gene: TRBD1

CDR3 DNA: TGTGCCAGCAGTTTAAAGGGACTACGCGTAGATACGCAGTATTTT
CDR3 protein: CASSLKGLRVDTQYF
V gene: TRBV27
J gene: TRBJ2-3
clone size: few
CDR3 length: 15
D gene: TRBD2

CDR3 DNA: TGTGCCAGTAGTGGACAGGCCAAAAACATTCAGTACTTC
CDR3 protein: CASSGQAKNIQYF
V gene: TRBV19
J gene: TRBJ2-4
clone size: NA
CDR3 length: 13
D gene: NA

CDR3 DNA: TGTGCCAGCTCACCAGTTCACAGGGCCGAGACCCAGTACTTC
CDR3 protein: CASSPVHRAETQYF
V gene: TRBV18
J gene: TRBJ2-5
clone size: once
CDR3 length: 14
D gene: NA

CDR3 DNA: TGCAGCGTTGAGTACCAGGGCGCTGGCACAGATACGCAGTATTTT
CDR3 protein: CSVEYQGAGTDTQYF
V gene: TRBV29-1
J gene: TRBJ2-3
clone size: NA
CDR3 length: 15
D gene: NA

CDR3 DNA: TGTGCCAGCCGAGAAAGGGGGCGCACTCAGCCCCAGCATTTT
CDR3 protein: CASRERGRTQPQHF
V gene: TRBV28
J gene: TRBJ1-5
clone size: NA
CDR3 length: 14
D gene: TRBD1

CDR3 DNA: TGTGCCAGCAGTACTCAGACAGGGGGCGTCAGGAGCAATCAGCCCCAGCATTTT
CDR3 protein: CASSTQTGGVRSNQPQHF
V gene: TRBV6-2/TRBV6-3
J gene: TRBJ1-5
clone size: NA
CDR3 length: 18
D gene: TRBD1

CDR3 DNA: TGTGCCAGCAGCTTAGGGTTCGGCGGGAGTTGGGGAGATACGCAGTATTTT
CDR3 protein: CASSLGFGGSWGDTQYF
V gene: TRBV7-9
J gene: TRBJ2-3
clone size: NA
CDR3 length: 17
D gene: TRBD2

CDR3 DNA: TGTGCCAGCAGCGGGGAGACGGAGATGAACACTGAAGCTTTCTTT
CDR3 protein: CASSGETEMNTEAFF
V gene: TRBV5-6
J gene: TRBJ1-1
clone size: NA
CDR3 length: 15
D gene: NA

CDR3 DNA: TGTGCCTGTCCACGCACAGGGGGCTTTGGCACCGGGGAGCTGTTTTTT
CDR3 protein: CACPRTGGFGTGELFF
V gene: TRBV30
J gene: TRBJ2-2
clone size: NA
CDR3 length: 16
D gene: TRBD1

CDR3 DNA: TGTGCCAGCAGTACACAGGTGAACTATGGCTACACCTTC
CDR3 protein: CASSTQVNYGYTF
V gene: TRBV12-3/TRBV12-4
J gene: TRBJ1-2
clone size: NA
CDR3 length: 13
D gene: NA